The 2 T cell receptor beta chains listed next were all sequenced from one sample in a study of Ad26.COV2.S vaccination and SARS-CoV-2 variants. Sequencing used immunoSEQ multiplex PCR; TCRdb keeps in-frame clones, though not all of them. The sample lists about 350,000 clones; about 91% were seen once. The sample consisted of peripheral blood, taken after recovery from COVID-19. The origin of the receptors is a human donor who had recovered from COVID-19.

This rearrangement joins TRBV10-3 to TRBJ1-6; D remains unclear. The CDR3 runs to 14 residues. CDR1 is ENHRY, CDR2 SYGVKD, per germline. The ends were cut back, 10 bases at V and 5 bases at J, with 15 bases in the middle. The CDR3 DNA is TGTGCCACGAAGATTACAGCGGATAATTCACCCCTCCACTTT. Protein product: CATKITADNSPLHF.

The chain couples TRBV5-4 to TRBJ1-2; TRBD1 agrees at 8 bases. The V gene's germline CDR1 is SGHNT and CDR2 YYREEE (reference sequence). This CDR3 is built from 18 residues. The V segment lost 2 bases and the J segment 0 bases; nucleotides outside the gene matches: 12. CDR3 sequence: CASSLGGAGGPSNYGYTF. The CDR3 coding sequence is TGTGCCAGCAGCTTAGGTGGGGCAGGGGGCCCTTCTAACTATGGCTACACCTTC.